This T cell receptor beta chain was retrieved from a study of CD8 T cells in Susac syndrome. With 0 bases removed from V and 0 bases from J, the gap between germline ends came to 12 bases. The CDR3 runs 16 residues. Germline CDR1 reads LGHNA; CDR2 reads YSLEER. Regarding the study as a whole: Peak Susac CD8+ clonal expansion occurred in TEMRA cells and active patients.

Random hexamers were used to reverse transcribe the RNA input (about 0.45 to 1 ug). TCRdb analysed the immunoSEQ multiplex PCR reads with MiXCR anew, one entry per CDR3 protein. The profile covers around 81,000 distinct CDR3 sequences, with approximately 95% appearing a single time and less than 0.95% taken by the ten largest. For this clonotype: The target antigen is unknown.

The receptor comes from a human donor with Susac syndrome. The chain joins TRBV4-3 to TRBJ2-7; D may be TRBD2 (6 bases). Sequencing was performed on CD8+ T cells from PBMCs. The CDR3 DNA follows: TGCGCCAGCAGCCAAGATCAGGGCGGGGTCTCCTACGAGCAGTACTTC. It is translated as CASSQDQGGVSYEQYF.